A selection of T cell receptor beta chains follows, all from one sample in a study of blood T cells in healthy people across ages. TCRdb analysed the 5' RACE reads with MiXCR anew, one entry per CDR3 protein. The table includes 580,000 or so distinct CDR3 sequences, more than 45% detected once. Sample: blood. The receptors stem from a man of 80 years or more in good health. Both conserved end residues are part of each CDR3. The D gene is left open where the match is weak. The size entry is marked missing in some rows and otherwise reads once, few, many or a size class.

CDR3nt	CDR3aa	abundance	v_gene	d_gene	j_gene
TGTGCCAGCAGCAAGGGGGAGGTGCCACCCGATCAGCCCCAGCATTTT	CASSKGEVPPDQPQHF	.	TRBV7-9	.	TRBJ1-5
TGCGCCAGCAGCTTGTCGCACATCCAAGAGACCCAGTACTTC	CASSLSHIQETQYF	few	TRBV5-1	.	TRBJ2-5
TGCAGTGCTAGACGCAGTGTCTATGAGCAGTTCTTC	CSARRSVYEQFF	.	TRBV20-1	.	TRBJ2-1
TGCAGGGCTGCTAGTAATAAGCTAGAGCAGTACTTC	CRAASNKLEQYF	.	TRBV20-1	.	TRBJ2-7
TGTGCCCTAGCGGGAGGGCCCAGGCCCTACGAGCAGTACTTC	CALAGGPRPYEQYF	few	TRBV28	TRBD2	TRBJ2-7
TGTGCCAGCAGCCAGGGGGACTACAGCTCCTACGAGCAGTACTTC	CASSQGDYSSYEQYF	.	TRBV28	.	TRBJ2-7
TGTGCCAGCAGTTACGCCGTCGGGGCGGGGGATTACAATGAGCAGTTCTTC	CASSYAVGAGDYNEQFF	.	TRBV6-2/TRBV6-3	TRBD2	TRBJ2-1
TGTGCCAGCAGTTACTCAGGACTAGCGGGAGGGAACTACAATGAGCAGTTCTTC	CASSYSGLAGGNYNEQFF	many	TRBV6-5	TRBD2	TRBJ2-1
TGTGCCAGCAGCTTAGCGCGAGGGAGCGCTGGGGCCAACGTCCTGACTTTC	CASSLARGSAGANVLTF	.	TRBV7-2	.	TRBJ2-6
TGCAGCGTTGATTTTGTGGGACGGAACGAGCAGTTCTTC	CSVDFVGRNEQFF	few	TRBV29-1	.	TRBJ2-1
TGCAGTGCCGTCGAGGGACAGAAGCACCAAGAGACCCAGTACTTC	CSAVEGQKHQETQYF	.	TRBV20-1	TRBD1	TRBJ2-5
TGTGCCAGCAGCTTAGATCGACTAGCGGGGGTAGAGACCCAGTACTTC	CASSLDRLAGVETQYF	once	TRBV11-2	TRBD2	TRBJ2-5
TGTGCCAGCAGTGAAAGGAGGGGGGGCGTCACAGATACGCAGTATTTT	CASSERRGGVTDTQYF	few	TRBV6-1	.	TRBJ2-3
TGTGCCAGCAGCTCGATGGGACAGGGGGTTGATGAGCAGTTCTTC	CASSSMGQGVDEQFF	.	TRBV7-2	TRBD1	TRBJ2-1
TGTGCCACAGGGCGTGGGGTTATTTCGTACACAGATACGCAGTATTTT	CATGRGVISYTDTQYF	.	TRBV5-4	.	TRBJ2-3
TGTGCCAGCAGTTACCAGGGGGAATACGAGCAGTACTTC	CASSYQGEYEQYF	.	TRBV6-2/TRBV6-3	TRBD1	TRBJ2-7